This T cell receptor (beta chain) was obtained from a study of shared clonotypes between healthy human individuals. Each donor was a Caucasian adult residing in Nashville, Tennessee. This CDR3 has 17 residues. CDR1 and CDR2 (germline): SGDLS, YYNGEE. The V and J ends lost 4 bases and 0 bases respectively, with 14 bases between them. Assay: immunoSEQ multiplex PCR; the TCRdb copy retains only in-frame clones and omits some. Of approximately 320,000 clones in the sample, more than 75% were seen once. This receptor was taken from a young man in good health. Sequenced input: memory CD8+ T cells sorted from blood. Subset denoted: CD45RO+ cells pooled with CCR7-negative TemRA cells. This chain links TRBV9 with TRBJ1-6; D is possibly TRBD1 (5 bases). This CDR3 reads CASSRDADSSYNSPLHF. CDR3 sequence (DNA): TGTGCCAGCAGCCGGGACGCCGATAGCTCCTATAATTCACCCCTCCACTTT.